The 4 T cell receptor beta chains given below trace back to one sample, sequenced in a study of T cells in Graves' hyperthyroidism and ophthalmopathy. Amplified TCR beta CDR3 regions came from RNA transcripts. First-round RT-PCR targeting the TCR CDR3 was performed with the HTBI primer set. TCRdb re-derived calls from the multiplex PCR reads in MiXCR, one entry per CDR3 protein. The sample has 330,000 or so distinct CDR3 sequences, about 19% seen once; the top ten hold approximately 37%. The source material was blood. Receptors originate from a middle-aged man with Graves' ophthalmopathy.

This clonotype was detected many times. The chain couples TRBV5-8 to TRBJ1-5; D may be TRBD1 (5 bases). From germline, CDR1 is SGHTS and CDR2 YDEGEE. CDR3 length: 14 residues. V was pared by 1 base and J by 5 bases, with 10 bases between. The CDR3 bases are TGTGCCAGCAGCTTGAGACAGAATTATCAGCCCCAGCATTTT. Protein sequence: CASSLRQNYQPQHF.

The chain uses TRBV29-1 and TRBJ2-3; D might be TRBD1 (5 bases). The V end lost 0 bases, the J end lost 1 base, and 14 bases lay between the germline ends. The germline V gene has CDR1 SQVTM and CDR2 ANQGSEA. The CDR3 spans 16 residues. CDR3 sequence reads: CSVEDVRGGRTDTQYF. In nucleotides, the CDR3 is TGCAGCGTTGAAGATGTAAGGGGTGGTCGCACAGATACGCAGTATTTT.

The rearrangement joins TRBV4-2 to TRBJ2-1; 7 nucleotides agree with TRBD2. Germline values: CDR1 LGHNA, CDR2 YNFKEQ. The CDR3 is 12 residues long. The V gene end was trimmed by 5 bases and the J gene end by 14 bases; junction bases not matched to a gene: 9. The CDR3 DNA sequence: TGTGCCAGCAGCTTGACTAGCCGGAGTAAGTTCTTC. Protein: CASSLTSRSKFF.

This clonotype has more than one count but fewer than ten. The rearrangement joins TRBV29-1 to TRBJ2-3; tentatively, D is TRBD1 (6 bases). Germline-derived CDR1 and CDR2 are SQVTM and ANQGSEA. The CDR3 runs to 16 residues. The V end lost 3 bases, the J end lost 2 bases, and 18 bases lay between the germline ends. The CDR3 coding sequence is TGCAGCGTTGATGGGTGGGCAGGGGATTACACAGATACGCAGTATTTT. Its translation: CSVDGWAGDYTDTQYF.